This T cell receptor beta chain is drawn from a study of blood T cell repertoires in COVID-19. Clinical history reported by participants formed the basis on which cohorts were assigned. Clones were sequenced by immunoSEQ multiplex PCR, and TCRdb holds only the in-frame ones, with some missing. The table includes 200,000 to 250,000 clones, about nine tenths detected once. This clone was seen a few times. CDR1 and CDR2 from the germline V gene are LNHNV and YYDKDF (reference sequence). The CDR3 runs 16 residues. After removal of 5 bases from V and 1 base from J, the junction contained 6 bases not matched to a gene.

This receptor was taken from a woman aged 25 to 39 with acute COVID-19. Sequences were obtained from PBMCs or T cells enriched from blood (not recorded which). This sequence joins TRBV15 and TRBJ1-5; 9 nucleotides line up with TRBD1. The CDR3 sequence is CATSLGGQGSNQPQHF. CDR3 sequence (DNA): TGTGCCACCAGCCTTGGGGGACAGGGAAGCAATCAGCCCCAGCATTTT.